This T cell receptor (beta chain) is from a study of OX40 agonist ivuxolimab in advanced cancers. Across the whole study: An agonistic human IgG2 monoclonal antibody against OX40 (CD134) was given.

CDR3 size: 16 residues. V lost 8 bases to trimming and J lost 8 bases; unmatched junction nucleotides: 11. Germline values: CDR1 LNHDA, CDR2 SQIVND (reference sequence). The method was immunoSEQ multiplex PCR; TCRdb's version includes in-frame clones alone and lacks a portion of them. The sample includes fewer than 70,000 clones, around 86% of them seen just once. The V call is TRBV19, the J call TRBJ2-1, with 14 positions matching TRBD2. The origin of this receptor is an adult with an advanced solid tumor such as melanoma, head and neck, liver or kidney cancer. This sample comprised CD4+ or CD8+ T cells sorted from blood, obtained in a trial of the OX40 agonist ivuxolimab. The CDR3 coding sequence is TGTGCCAGTCCCCCGGCGGGGACTAGCGGGAGATATGAGCAGTTCTTC. It yields the protein CASPPAGTSGRYEQFF.